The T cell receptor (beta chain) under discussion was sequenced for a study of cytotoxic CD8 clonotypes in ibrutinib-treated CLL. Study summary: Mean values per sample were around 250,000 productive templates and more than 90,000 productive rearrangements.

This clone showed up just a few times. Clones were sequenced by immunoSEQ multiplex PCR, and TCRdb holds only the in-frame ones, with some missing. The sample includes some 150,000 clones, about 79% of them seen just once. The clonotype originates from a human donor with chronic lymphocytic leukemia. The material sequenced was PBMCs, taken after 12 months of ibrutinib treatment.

The CDR3: CASSLADRVRGYTF. CDR3 in DNA: TGCGCCAGCAGCTTGGCGGACAGGGTCCGCGGCTACACCTTC. V and J are TRBV5-1 and TRBJ1-2; 8 positions match TRBD1. With 0 bases clipped from V and 8 bases from J, the junction kept 6 bases outside the gene matches. Germline CDR1 reads SGHRS; CDR2 reads YFSETQ. The CDR3 covers 14 residues.